This T cell receptor delta chain emerged from a study of gamma-delta T cells after stem cell transplantation. V lost 2 bases and J 6 bases, leaving 13 bases between the germline ends. CDR3 length: 13 residues. Germline V gives CDR1 TVYSNPD, CDR2 GDNSRS (reference sequence). TCRdb fed the RT-PCR reads to CATT. The data contain 13,000 or so delta-chain clones, more than 30% of them seen just once; the ten biggest clones take up around 4%. This clone was counted a few times. V gene TRDV3 combines with J gene TRDJ2; D might be TRDD3 (5 bases). The sequencing input was gamma-delta T cells. This receptor was obtained from a human donor. It is not recorded whose cells these are; they may come from a transplant donor. The CDR3 is CAFVVEGSAQLFF. As DNA, the CDR3 is TGTGCCTTTGTAGTGGAGGGATCAGCACAACTCTTCTTT.